Listed below are T cell receptor beta chains from one sample, sequenced in a study of regulatory T cells in long-lasting Graves disease. TCRdb reanalysed the multiplex PCR reads using MiXCR and keeps one entry per CDR3 protein. The data contain around 250,000 distinct CDR3 sequences, 15% to 20% of them seen just once; the ten biggest clones take up around 15%. The data were also submitted as part of a second study, on T cells in Graves' hyperthyroidism and ophthalmopathy.

The sample was peripheral blood mononuclear cells (PBMCs), taken at new diagnosis, from a patient treated with antithyroid drugs. These receptors were obtained from a woman between 25 and 40 years old with Graves disease. Each CDR3 is given with its conserved first and last residue. D genes are given only for firm matches. Not all rows give a size; the values are once, few, many and, for expanded clones, a class.

clone_size	d_call	v_call	j_call	cdr3_aa	cdr3_nt
many	NA	TRBV6-1	TRBJ1-4	CASSEEGLTNEKLFF	TGTGCCAGCAGTGAAGAGGGGCTCACTAATGAAAAACTGTTTTTT
many	TRBD2	TRBV7-9	TRBJ2-1	CASSLSNRASGLSYNEQFF	TGTGCCAGCAGCTTATCAAACCGAGCTAGCGGTCTCTCCTACAATGAGCAGTTCTTC
NA	NA	TRBV30	TRBJ1-2	CAWSWTANYGYTF	TGTGCCTGGAGTTGGACAGCTAACTATGGCTACACCTTC
many	TRBD1	TRBV7-9	TRBJ1-3	CASSHGDRQYGNTIYF	TGTGCCAGCAGCCATGGGGACAGGCAATACGGAAACACCATATATTTT
many	NA	TRBV9	TRBJ2-5	CASSVGYSRETQYF	TGTGCCAGCAGCGTAGGCTACAGCCGAGAGACCCAGTACTTC
many	NA	TRBV20-1	TRBJ2-4	CSAREDSLEAKNIQYF	TGCAGTGCTAGAGAAGACAGCTTAGAAGCCAAAAACATTCAGTACTTC
NA	NA	TRBV10-2	TRBJ1-2	CASSEKTGLNYGYTF	TGTGCCAGCAGTGAGAAGACAGGCCTTAACTATGGCTACACCTTC
NA	NA	TRBV6-2/TRBV6-3	TRBJ1-4	CASSYKGSREEKLFF	TGTGCCAGCAGTTATAAAGGGAGCCGGGAGGAAAAACTGTTTTTT
many	NA	TRBV6-1	TRBJ1-6	CASSEAVQTLHF	TGTGCCAGCAGTGAAGCGGTACAAACCCTCCACTTT
NA	NA	TRBV6-1	TRBJ1-5	CASSDWDKDYNQPQHF	TGTGCCAGCAGTGATTGGGACAAGGATTACAATCAGCCCCAGCATTTT
many	NA	TRBV5-1	TRBJ2-6	CASSLPRGTGANVLTF	TGCGCCAGCAGCTTGCCCAGGGGAACTGGGGCCAACGTCCTGACTTTC
NA	NA	TRBV11-2	TRBJ2-1	CASSFGSGEQFF	TGTGCCAGCAGCTTCGGGAGTGGTGAGCAGTTCTTC
NA	NA	TRBV29-1	TRBJ1-1	CSVAGGDTEAFF	TGCAGCGTTGCGGGGGGCGACACTGAAGCTTTCTTT
many	NA	TRBV7-9	TRBJ2-3	CASSLGTVTDTQYF	TGTGCCAGCAGCTTAGGAACAGTAACAGATACGCAGTATTTT
many	TRBD1	TRBV7-9	TRBJ2-3	CASSLTGGRDTQYF	TGTGCCAGCAGCCTTACAGGGGGCAGAGATACGCAGTATTTT
many	NA	TRBV7-9	TRBJ1-1	CASSSDWDSEAFF	TGTGCCAGCAGCTCGGATTGGGATTCTGAAGCTTTCTTT
NA	NA	TRBV20-1	TRBJ1-1	CSAHAGGNMNTEAFF	TGCAGTGCTCACGCAGGCGGGAATATGAACACTGAAGCTTTCTTT
many	TRBD1	TRBV28	TRBJ1-4	CASTSGTGLNEKLFF	TGTGCCAGCACGTCCGGGACAGGCCTTAATGAAAAACTGTTTTTT